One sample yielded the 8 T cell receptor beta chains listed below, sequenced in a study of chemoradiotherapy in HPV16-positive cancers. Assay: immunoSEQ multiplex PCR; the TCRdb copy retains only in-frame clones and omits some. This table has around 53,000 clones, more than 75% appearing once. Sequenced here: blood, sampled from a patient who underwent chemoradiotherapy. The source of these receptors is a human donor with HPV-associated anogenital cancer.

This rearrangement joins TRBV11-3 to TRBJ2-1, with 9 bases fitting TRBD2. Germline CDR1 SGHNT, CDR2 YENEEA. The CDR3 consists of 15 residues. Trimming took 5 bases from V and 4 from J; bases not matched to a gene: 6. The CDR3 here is CASSPRAGGYNEQFF. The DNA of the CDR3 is TGTGCCAGCAGCCCGCGAGCGGGGGGATACAATGAGCAGTTCTTC. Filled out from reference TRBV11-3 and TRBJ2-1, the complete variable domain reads EAGVVQSPRYKIIEKKQPVAFWCNPISGHNTLYWYLQNLGQGPELLIRYENEEAVDDSQLPKDRFSAERLKGVDSTLKIQPAELGDSAVYLCASSPRAGGYNEQFFGPGTRLTVL.

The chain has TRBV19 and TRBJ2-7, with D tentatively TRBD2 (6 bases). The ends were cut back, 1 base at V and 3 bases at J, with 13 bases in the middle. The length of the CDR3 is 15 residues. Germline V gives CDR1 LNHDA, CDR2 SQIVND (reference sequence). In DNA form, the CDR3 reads TGTGCCAGTAGTATAGCTCCGGGGGAAGTCTACGAGCAGTACTTC. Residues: CASSIAPGEVYEQYF. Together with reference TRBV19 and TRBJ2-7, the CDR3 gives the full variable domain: DGGITQSPKYLFRKEGQNVTLSCEQNLNHDAMYWYRQDPGQGLRLIYYSQIVNDFQKGDIAEGYSVSREKKESFPLTVTSAQKNPTAFYLCASSIAPGEVYEQYFGPGTRLTVT.

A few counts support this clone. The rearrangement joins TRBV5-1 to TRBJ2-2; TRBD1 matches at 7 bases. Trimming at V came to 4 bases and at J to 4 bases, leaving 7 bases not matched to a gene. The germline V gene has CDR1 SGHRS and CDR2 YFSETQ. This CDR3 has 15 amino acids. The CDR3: CASSTGTAITGELFF. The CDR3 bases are TGCGCCAGCAGCACGGGGACAGCGATCACCGGGGAGCTGTTTTTT.

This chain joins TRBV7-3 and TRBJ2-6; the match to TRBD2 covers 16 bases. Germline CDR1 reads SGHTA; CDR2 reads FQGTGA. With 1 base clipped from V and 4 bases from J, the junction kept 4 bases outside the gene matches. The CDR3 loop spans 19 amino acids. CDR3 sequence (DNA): TGTGCCAGCAGCTTAAGGGGACTAGCGGGAGGGGCGGGGGCCAACGTCCTGACTTTC. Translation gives CASSLRGLAGGAGANVLTF.

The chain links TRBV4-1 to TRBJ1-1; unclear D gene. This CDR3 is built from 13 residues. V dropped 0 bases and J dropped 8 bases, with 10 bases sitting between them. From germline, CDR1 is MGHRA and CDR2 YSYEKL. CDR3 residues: CASSQDPAGEAFF. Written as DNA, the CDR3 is TGCGCCAGCAGCCAAGATCCCGCGGGGGAAGCTTTCTTT.

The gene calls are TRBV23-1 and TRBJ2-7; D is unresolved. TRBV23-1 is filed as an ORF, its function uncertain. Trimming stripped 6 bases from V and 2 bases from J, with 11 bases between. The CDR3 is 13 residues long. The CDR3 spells CASSLGRTYEQYF. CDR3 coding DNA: TGCGCCAGCAGCCTCGGACGGACCTACGAGCAGTACTTC.

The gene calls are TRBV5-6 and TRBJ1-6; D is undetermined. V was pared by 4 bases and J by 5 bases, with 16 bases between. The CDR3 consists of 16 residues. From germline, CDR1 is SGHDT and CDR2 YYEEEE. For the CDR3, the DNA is TGTGCCAGCAGCCCTCGGGTAGGGTCGAATAATTCACCCCTCCACTTT. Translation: CASSPRVGSNNSPLHF.

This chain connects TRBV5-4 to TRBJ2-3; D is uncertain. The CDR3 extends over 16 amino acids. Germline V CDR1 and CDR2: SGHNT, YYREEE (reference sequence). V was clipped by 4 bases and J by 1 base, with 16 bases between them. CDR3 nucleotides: TGTGCCAGCAGCCCCTCCGCCCTGTCCCGCACAGATACGCAGTATTTT. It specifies CASSPSALSRTDTQYF.